This T cell receptor (beta chain) originates from a study of T cell repertoires in cytomegalovirus infection. In regard to this clonotype: A much more abundant neighbour one base away suggests this may be a read error. Since no conserved phenylalanine or tryptophan closes the CDR3, a read error is the likely cause.

TCRdb redid the calling of the reads with MiXCR, one entry per CDR3 protein. The sample consists of about 260,000 distinct CDR3 sequences, roughly 13% of them appearing once. Germline values: CDR1 SGHTA, CDR2 FQGNSA. V was trimmed by 5 bases and J by 10 bases, leaving 15 bases between them. This CDR3 is 13 amino acids long. The receptor comes from a human donor in good health (CMV status not recorded). Some clones in this sample may be carry-over from other donors' samples. The sample consisted of PBMCs. The rearrangement links TRBV7-2 to TRBJ2-1; D remains unclear. The DNA for the CDR3 is TGTGCCAGCAGCCCTGAAGGGTTGGGAGAGCAGTTCTTA. It is translated as CASSPEGLGEQFL.